This TCR beta chain was recovered during a study of blood T cell repertoires in COVID-19. CDR3 size: 11 residues. CDR1 is SNHLY and CDR2 is FYNNEI in the germline V gene. Using immunoSEQ multiplex PCR, the repertoire was profiled, and TCRdb retains in-frame clones only, with some absent. The sample has 390,000 or so clones; about 87% are singletons. About this clone itself: The junction does not match germline at one end; this may be a read error.

The cohort comprised adults aged 18 to 89 years residing in under 25 US areas. Self-reported history from a screening survey and questionnaire set each donor's cohort. The J gene is TRBJ1-1, the V gene TRBV2, with a weak D call TRBD1 (5 bases). Sequenced: PBMCs or T cells enriched from blood (not recorded which). This TCR derives from a woman in her 50s who had recovered from COVID-19. CDR3 amino acids: CASSEGGGVVF. The CDR3 DNA follows: TGTGCCAGCAGTGAAGGGGGGGGAGTCGTCTTT.